This passage covers 23 T cell receptor beta chains from one sample sequenced in a study of T cells in Graves' hyperthyroidism and ophthalmopathy. Template material for amplifying TCR beta CDR3 regions consisted of RNA transcripts. First-round RT-PCR of the TCR CDR3 relied on the HTBI primer set. One entry per CDR3 protein results from TCRdb running MiXCR on the multiplex PCR reads. The sample consists of approximately 740,000 distinct CDR3 sequences, around 13% of them appearing once. The sample consisted of blood. The receptors shown here come from a woman between 18 and 30 years old with Graves' hyperthyroidism.

This clonotype has ten or more counts. The junction departs from the called germline gene at one end, perhaps through a read error. The chain carries TRBV2 and TRBJ1-1; perhaps TRBD1 as D (5 bases). The length of the CDR3 is 14 residues. The V gene's germline CDR1 is SNHLY and CDR2 FYNNEI. Here the CDR3 DNA reads TGTGCCAGCAGACCTCAATTAACAGGAAACTCGCTTTCCTTT. It translates to CASRPQLTGNSLSF.

The chain carries TRBV20-1 and TRBJ2-3; 8 bases map to TRBD1. The trim removed 0 bases at V and 5 bases at J, leaving 7 bases unmatched. From germline, CDR1 is DFQATT and CDR2 SNEGSKA (reference sequence). This CDR3 spans 15 amino acids. CDR3 nucleotide sequence: TGCAGTGCTAGAGATCCGGCAGGGGGCAAAGATACGCAGTATTTT. Translating gives CSARDPAGGKDTQYF.

As for this clonotype: One base separates it from a far larger clone, so it is likely a read error. The V and J genes are TRBV28 and TRBJ2-7; 7 bases agree with TRBD2. The DNA matches TRBJ2-1 better at its end, which makes the J call doubtful. The CDR3 consists of 14 residues. Germline CDR1 reads MDHEN; CDR2 reads SYDVKM. This CDR3 is CASSLLGGSYEQFF. The CDR3 DNA follows: TGTGCCAGCAGTTTATTGGGAGGGAGCTACGAGCAGTTCTTC.

The chain joins TRBV4-3 to TRBJ2-5; a weak D match, TRBD1 (6 bases). The CDR3 totals 15 residues. Trimming left V 8 bases short and J 1 base short, with 17 bases between. The germline CDR1 and CDR2 sequences are LGHNA and YSLEER. This chain's CDR3 is CASGPPGQVQETQYF. The CDR3 DNA reads TGCGCCAGCGGACCTCCGGGACAAGTCCAAGAGACCCAGTACTTC.

The chain combines TRBV7-9 with TRBJ1-2; D is unresolved. CDR1 and CDR2 from the germline V gene are SEHNR and FQNEAQ (reference sequence). With 5 bases removed from V and 4 bases from J, the gap between germline ends came to 14 bases. There are 14 residues in the CDR3. DNA of the CDR3: TGTGCCAGCAGCGAAACCGGGGTTAGCTATGGCTACACCTTC. Amino acid sequence: CASSETGVSYGYTF.

This clonotype was counted only a few times. The chain uses TRBV28 and TRBJ1-5; no definite D call. The CDR3 contains 13 residues. CDR1 is MDHEN and CDR2 is SYDVKM in the germline V gene. V gave up 4 bases and J gave up 7 bases, with 11 bases separating them. As DNA, the CDR3 is TGTGCCAGCAGTTCAGGAGGAAGGCAGCCCCAGCATTTT. Translated, it gives CASSSGGRQPQHF. The complete variable domain, with remaining parts taken from reference TRBV28 and TRBJ1-5, reads DVKVTQSSRYLVKRTGEKVFLECVQDMDHENMFWYRQDPGLGLRLIYFSYDVKMKEKGDIPEGYSVSREKKERFSLILESASTNQTSMYLCASSSGGRQPQHFGDGTRLSIL.

The chain has TRBV29-1 and TRBJ2-1; 11 nucleotides agree with TRBD2. Germline V CDR1 and CDR2: SQVTM, ANQGSEA. V lost 4 bases to trimming and J lost 7 bases; unmatched junction nucleotides: 3. The CDR3 is 13 residues long. This chain's CDR3 is CSVGLAGRNEQFF. The CDR3 coding sequence is TGCAGCGTTGGACTAGCGGGAAGAAATGAGCAGTTCTTC.

This chain connects TRBV15 to TRBJ2-6; TRBD2 matches 7 bases. Per germline, CDR1 LNHNV and CDR2 YYDKDF (reference sequence). The J segment lost 0 bases and the V segment lost 5 bases, leaving 1 base of the junction unmatched. The CDR3 consists of 15 residues. The CDR3 reads CATSGTNSGANVLTF. DNA of the CDR3: TGTGCCACCAGCGGGACTAACTCTGGGGCCAACGTCCTGACTTTC.

This clonotype was seen many times. The CDR3 coding sequence is TGTGCCAGCAGTTACGCCCGGCAGGGAACAAGCTACGAGCAGTACTTC. It specifies CASSYARQGTSYEQYF. This chain links TRBV6-2 or TRBV6-3 with TRBJ2-7, with D possibly matching TRBD1 (5 bases). The V gene lost 2 bases and the J gene lost 3 bases, with 17 bases spanning the gap. The CDR3 extends over 16 amino acids. Germline CDR1 MNHEY, CDR2 SVGEGT.

This chain uses TRBV12-3 or TRBV12-4 with TRBJ2-6; 8 bases fit TRBD1. This CDR3 spans 22 amino acids. V gave up 5 bases and J gave up 2 bases; unmatched junction bases: 23. CDR3 sequence: CASSPWKEGRGLILPGANVLTF. Written as DNA, the CDR3 is TGTGCCAGCAGTCCTTGGAAGGAGGGCAGGGGGCTTATCCTTCCTGGGGCCAACGTCCTGACTTTC.

The rearrangement uses TRBV3-1 and TRBJ1-4; 9 bases fit TRBD1. The CDR3 length is 18 residues. The V gene end was trimmed by 3 bases and the J gene end by 3 bases; junction bases not matched to a gene: 11. Germline V gives CDR1 LGHDT, CDR2 YNNKEL (reference sequence). CDR3 in DNA: TGTGCCAGCAGCCAGGGGACAGGGCCTTCTTCAGCTAATGAAAAACTGTTTTTT. Protein: CASSQGTGPSSANEKLFF.

This clonotype was counted only a few times. J is TRBJ1-5 and V is TRBV7-9, with unresolved D. Germline V gene sequence: CDR1 SEHNR, CDR2 FQNEAQ (reference sequence). This CDR3 comprises 14 residues. V lost 5 bases to trimming and J lost 6 bases, with 14 bases between them. In DNA, the CDR3 is TGTGCCAGCAGCGGGGAGACCGAGGGTCAGCCCCAGCATTTT. It encodes CASSGETEGQPQHF.

In this sample, this clonotype turned up many times. DNA for the CDR3: TGTGCCAGCAGGGTCGACACGCTGGGCGCTTTCTTT. Residues: CASRVDTLGAFF. The V gene is TRBV2, the J gene TRBJ1-1; D not resolved. V was shortened by 6 bases and J by 11 bases, with 16 bases between the two germline ends. Germline values: CDR1 SNHLY, CDR2 FYNNEI. The CDR3 has 12 residues.

J is TRBJ2-1 and V is TRBV27; 7 bases align to TRBD2. Per germline, CDR1 MNHEY and CDR2 SMNVEV (reference sequence). Trimming removed 5 bases from V and 5 bases from J; junction bases left unmatched: 9. The CDR3 is 15 amino acids. The CDR3 here is CASSPGLGGHNEQFF. Written as DNA, the CDR3 is TGTGCCAGCAGTCCAGGACTAGGAGGCCACAATGAGCAGTTCTTC.

In this sample, this clonotype turned up many times. The rearrangement uses TRBV28 and TRBJ1-1; tentative D call: TRBD1 (5 bases). V gave up 6 bases and J gave up 1 base, with 12 bases separating them. CDR3 length equals 14 residues. The germline CDR1 and CDR2 sequences are MDHEN and SYDVKM. DNA for the CDR3: TGTGCCAGCAGGCGGGGGGGAAGGAACACTGAAGCTTTCTTT. It translates to CASRRGGRNTEAFF. Drawing the rest from reference TRBV28 and TRBJ1-1, the complete variable domain is DVKVTQSSRYLVKRTGEKVFLECVQDMDHENMFWYRQDPGLGLRLIYFSYDVKMKEKGDIPEGYSVSREKKERFSLILESASTNQTSMYLCASRRGGRNTEAFFGQGTRLTVV.

This chain connects TRBV28 to TRBJ1-1, with D possibly being TRBD1 (6 bases). Deletions cut 8 bases from V and 1 base from J, with 17 bases between. Germline CDR1 and CDR2: MDHEN and SYDVKM. This CDR3 region has 15 residues. CDR3 region: CASGRAGVTNTEAFF. CDR3 sequence (DNA): TGTGCCAGCGGTAGGGCAGGGGTCACGAACACTGAAGCTTTCTTT.

The table lists this clonotype with many counts. The chain employs TRBV2 and TRBJ1-2, with D possibly matching TRBD1 (6 bases). In germline, CDR1 is SNHLY, CDR2 FYNNEI. The CDR3 length is 15 residues. V was clipped by 4 bases and J by 0 bases, with 12 bases between them. The CDR3 DNA follows: TGTGCCAGCAGTGCCGGACAGAGAGCTAACTATGGCTACACCTTC. It specifies CASSAGQRANYGYTF.

This clonotype has ten or more counts. This sequence joins TRBV7-8 and TRBJ2-1, with 11 bases matching TRBD2. Germline CDR1 SGHVS, CDR2 FQNEAQ. The CDR3 loop spans 18 amino acids. The V gene end was trimmed by 3 bases and the J gene end by 2 bases; junction bases not matched to a gene: 9. In DNA form, the CDR3 reads TGTGCCAGCAGCTTTAAGCTAGCGGGGGGAGGCACCTACAATGAGCAGTTCTTC. Translation: CASSFKLAGGGTYNEQFF.

This clonotype was observed a handful of times. This chain connects TRBV20-1 to TRBJ2-7; tentative D call: TRBD2 (6 bases). The germline gives CDR1 DFQATT, CDR2 SNEGSKA (reference sequence). The CDR3 is 15 residues long. Trimming pared 5 bases from V and 3 bases from J, leaving 20 bases between. The CDR3 here is CSAESSGGAHYEQYF. CDR3 nucleotide sequence: TGCAGTGCTGAGTCGTCTGGAGGGGCGCACTACGAGCAGTACTTC.

The chain combines TRBV25-1 with TRBJ1-3; 8 bases are a match to TRBD1. CDR1 is MGHDK, CDR2 SYGVNS, per germline. This CDR3 region has 16 residues. Trimming cost V 1 base and J 0 bases; bases outside gene matches: 2. The DNA of the CDR3 is TGTGCCAGCAGTGAATTGGACAGGGTCTCTGGAAACACCATATATTTT. Translating gives CASSELDRVSGNTIYF. The variable domain in full, completed from reference TRBV25-1 and TRBJ1-3, reads EADIYQTPRYLVIGTGKKITLECSQTMGHDKMYWYQQDPGMELHLIHYSYGVNSTEKGDLSSESTVSRIRTEHFPLTLESARPSHTSQYLCASSELDRVSGNTIYFGEGSWLTVV.

This clonotype was observed many times. This chain links TRBV30 with TRBJ2-3; D unresolved. The ends were cut back, 0 bases at V and 10 bases at J, with 11 bases in the middle. The germline V gene encodes CDR1 GTSNPN and CDR2 SVGIG (reference sequence). CDR3 length equals 12 residues. In DNA, the CDR3 is TGTGCCTGGAGTGTACTCGGTCTTCCGCAGTATTTT. It codes for CAWSVLGLPQYF.

This clonotype was seen repeatedly, ten times or more. V is TRBV6-1 and J is TRBJ2-1, with 8 positions matching TRBD2. The germline gives CDR1 MNHNS, CDR2 SASEGT. The CDR3 contains 15 residues. The junction had 6 bases not matched to a gene; V was cut back by 7 bases and J by 1 base. CDR3 nucleotide sequence: TGTGCCAGCATGATTTCGGGAGGGTCCTACAATGAGCAGTTCTTC. Translated: CASMISGGSYNEQFF.

This clonotype has at least ten counts. The V call is TRBV28, the J call TRBJ1-2, with 11 bases lining up with TRBD1. Germline assignment: CDR1 MDHEN and CDR2 SYDVKM. Unmatched junction bases numbered 5, after V lost 5 bases and J lost 3 bases. This CDR3 is built from 15 residues. In nucleotides, the CDR3 is TGTGCCAGCAGTCCCCGGACAGGGGGCTACTATGGCTACACCTTC. Protein product: CASSPRTGGYYGYTF.